The clone carrying this T cell receptor (beta chain) was recorded at least ten times. Germline CDR1 reads SNHLY; CDR2 reads FYNNEI. This CDR3 is built from 14 residues. The trim removed 2 bases at V and 16 bases at J, leaving 13 bases unmatched. Template switching with 5'RACE generated the TCR cDNA and added a universal primer site and UMIs. TCRdb called the 5' RACE reads again in MiXCR, with one record for every CDR3 protein. Among more than 9,500 distinct CDR3 sequences, approximately 5% were seen once, and the ten largest hold approximately 0.99%. The data derive from a study of T cells after yellow fever vaccination. For the study at large: Sorting on CD3, CD45RA, CCR7 and CD95 yielded EM, EMRA, CM and Tscm memory subsets. Study-level points and caveats: The sorted memory subsets sampled on day 0 contained almost no detectable vaccine-responding clonotypes. A small proportion of clonotypes was detected in both the CD4 and CD8 compartments.

The receptor's source is a man aged 25-40 years who received the YFV17D yellow fever vaccine. The sample in question was PBMCs, either bulk or a sorted T-cell subset (CD4+, CD8+, memory, or dextramer-sorted; not recorded which), obtained on the day of the yellow fever booster vaccination. V and J are TRBV2 and TRBJ1-4; 7 positions agree with TRBD1. This chain's CDR3 is CASSESRSSHRGFF. Here the CDR3 DNA reads TGTGCCAGCAGTGAATCTAGAAGTTCGCACAGGGGGTTTTTT.